A single sample gave rise to the 31 T cell receptor beta chains below, sequenced in a study of OX40 agonist ivuxolimab in advanced cancers. Data came from immunoSEQ multiplex PCR; TCRdb stores just in-frame clones and leaves some out. Among about 27,000 clones listed, less than 85% were seen once. The sample in question was CD4+ or CD8+ T cells sorted from blood, obtained in a trial of the OX40 agonist ivuxolimab. The receptors were sampled from an adult with an advanced solid tumor such as melanoma, head and neck, liver or kidney cancer.

The CDR3 DNA is TGTGCCAGCAGTTCTAGCGTCAATGAGCAGTTCTTC. Residues: CASSSSVNEQFF. The genes are TRBV6-5 and TRBJ2-1; D is possibly TRBD2 (6 bases). Trimming took 4 bases from V and 6 from J, leaving 7 bases between them. Germline CDR1 MNHEY, CDR2 SVGAGI. CDR3 length: 12 residues.

V usage is TRBV7-9 and J usage is TRBJ2-7; TRBD2 matches at 7 bases. V dropped 2 bases and J dropped 3; count of bases not matched to a gene: 7. Germline-derived CDR1 and CDR2 are SEHNR and FQNEAQ (reference sequence). This CDR3 contains 15 residues. Written as DNA, the CDR3 is TGTGCCAGCAGCTTACCGCCAGCGGGGATCTACGAGCAGTACTTC. It yields the protein CASSLPPAGIYEQYF.

The V gene is TRBV11-3, the J gene TRBJ2-6; D gene unclear. Looked up from germline, CDR1 is SGHNT and CDR2 is YENEEA. The CDR3 runs 17 residues. Trimming took 5 bases from V and 0 from J, leaving 14 bases between them. CDR3 DNA: TGTGCCAGCAGCCCCTCAGACACATTCTCTGGGGCCAACGTCCTGACTTTC. It codes for CASSPSDTFSGANVLTF.

A remark on this clone: A read error may be the cause here, since a much bigger clone is one base away. V and J are TRBV9 and TRBJ1-4, with D perhaps matching TRBD1 (6 bases). The CDR3 is 15 residues long. Germline-derived CDR1 and CDR2 are SGDLS and YYNGEE. Trimming stripped 4 bases from V and 4 bases from J, with 14 bases between. In DNA form, the CDR3 reads TGTGCCAGCAGCTCAGAGGGGGGGGATAATGAAAAACTGTTTTTT. Amino acids: CASSSEGGDNEKLFF.

This chain links TRBV9 with TRBJ1-4; D is uncertain. V lost 0 bases and J 8 bases, leaving 11 bases between the germline ends. CDR1 and CDR2 from the germline V gene are SGDLS and YYNGEE. The CDR3 runs 14 residues. CDR3 bases: TGTGCCAGCAGCGTAGCTGTCGGGTACGAAAAACTGTTTTTT. As protein: CASSVAVGYEKLFF.

The rearrangement links TRBV2 to TRBJ2-5; 9 bases align to TRBD2. V shed 1 base, J shed 5 bases, and the junction held 5 bases outside the gene matches. Germline CDR1 SNHLY, CDR2 FYNNEI. The length of the CDR3 is 15 residues. The CDR3 loop reads CASSEGSGGRETQYF. DNA for the CDR3: TGTGCCAGCAGTGAAGGTAGCGGGGGACGGGAGACCCAGTACTTC.

This clone was seen only once. The chain uses TRBV7-6 and TRBJ2-5; no firm D call. The V and J ends lost 5 bases and 2 bases respectively, with 12 bases between them. This CDR3 has 14 amino acids. CDR1 and CDR2 (germline): SGHVS, FNYEAQ. The CDR3 nucleotides read TGTGCCAGCAGCACCCCCGCGTCTCAAGAGACCCAGTACTTC. It codes for CASSTPASQETQYF.

The V call is TRBV19, the J call TRBJ2-3; 9 positions agree with TRBD2. Losses at the gene ends were 3 bases for V and 4 bases for J; bases not matched to a gene: 11. In germline, CDR1 is LNHDA, CDR2 SQIVND (reference sequence). The CDR3 covers 17 residues. The CDR3 loop is CASSILSRGRAPDTQYF. CDR3 coding DNA: TGTGCCAGTAGTATCTTGAGTCGCGGGAGGGCCCCAGATACGCAGTATTTT.

The chain combines TRBV6-1 with TRBJ1-4; 7 bases fit TRBD1. CDR3 size: 17 residues. With V trimmed by 2 bases and J by 5 bases, 11 bases remained unmatched. Germline V lookup: CDR1 MNHNS, CDR2 SASEGT. The CDR3 region is CASSEFWDSRTNEKLFF. CDR3 coding DNA: TGTGCCAGCAGTGAATTCTGGGACAGCCGAACCAATGAAAAACTGTTTTTT.

This clone is categorized as medium-sized. V and J are TRBV4-2 and TRBJ2-7; D might be TRBD1 or TRBD2, each matching 5 bases. The germline V gene encodes CDR1 LGHNA and CDR2 YNFKEQ. The CDR3 consists of 16 residues. V was shortened by 0 bases and J by 3 bases, with 15 bases between the two germline ends. In DNA, the CDR3 is TGTGCCAGCAGCCAAGAAGGGGCACTAGGGAACTACGAGCAGTACTTC. Translation: CASSQEGALGNYEQYF.

This clone was observed once. The chain's CDR3 is CASGLVLASGSTGELFF. For the CDR3, the DNA is TGTGCTAGTGGTTTGGTACTAGCTAGCGGCTCGACCGGGGAGCTGTTTTTT. The rearrangement uses TRBV12-5 and TRBJ2-2, with TRBD2 matching over 7 bases. CDR3 length equals 17 residues. V was clipped by 0 bases and J by 5 bases; unmatched bases: 9. Germline V lookup: CDR1 LGHNT, CDR2 FRNRAP.

The J gene is TRBJ2-5, the V gene TRBV6-5, with 9 bases matching TRBD2. CDR1 and CDR2 from the germline V gene are MNHEY and SVGAGI. The CDR3 is 14 amino acids. V lost 6 bases to trimming and J lost 2 bases; unmatched junction nucleotides: 4. The DNA for the CDR3 is TGTGCCAGCAGGACTAGCGGTAATCAAGAGACCCAGTACTTC. The encoded protein is CASRTSGNQETQYF.

The chain is built from TRBV5-1 and TRBJ1-2; TRBD1 matches 8 bases. The V gene end was trimmed by 4 bases and the J gene end by 3 bases; junction bases not matched to a gene: 5. The germline V gene encodes CDR1 SGHRS and CDR2 YFSETQ. This CDR3 spans 14 amino acids. CDR3 protein: CASSVQGADYGYTF. The CDR3, as DNA: TGCGCCAGCAGCGTTCAGGGGGCTGACTATGGCTACACCTTC.

The chain employs TRBV2 and TRBJ2-1, with 10 positions matching TRBD1. The junction had 8 bases not matched to a gene; V was cut back by 6 bases and J by 0 bases. CDR1 is SNHLY, CDR2 FYNNEI, per germline. The CDR3 length is 17 residues. Written as DNA, the CDR3 is TGTGCCAGCAGAGCACCGGGACAGGGGAACTCCTACAATGAGCAGTTCTTC. Its translation: CASRAPGQGNSYNEQFF. The complete variable domain, with remaining parts taken from reference TRBV2 and TRBJ2-1, reads EPEVTQTPSHQVTQMGQEVILRCVPISNHLYFYWYRQILGQKVEFLVSFYNNEISEKSEIFDDQFSVERPDGSNFTLKIRSTKLEDSAMYFCASRAPGQGNSYNEQFFGPGTRLTVL.

CDR3 DNA: TGCGCCAGCAGCCAAGGGACTAGCGACCGCTACAATGAGCAGTTCTTC. This encodes CASSQGTSDRYNEQFF. The chain carries TRBV4-1 and TRBJ2-1; 9 bases are a match to TRBD2. This CDR3 has 16 amino acids. The germline CDR1 and CDR2 sequences are MGHRA and YSYEKL. Trimming took 1 base from V and 3 from J; bases not matched to a gene: 4.

As DNA, the CDR3 is TGTGCCAGCAGCTTGGAATACGGCCCCTACGAGCAGTACTTC. This translates into CASSLEYGPYEQYF. The genes are TRBV5-5 and TRBJ2-7; D is undetermined. This CDR3 comprises 14 residues. Germline lookup yields CDR1 SGHKS and CDR2 YYEKEE (reference sequence). The V and J ends lost 0 bases and 2 bases respectively, with 9 bases between them. Based on the CDR3 plus reference TRBV5-5 and TRBJ2-7, the full variable domain is DAGVTQSPTHLIKTRGQQVTLRCSPISGHKSVSWYQQVLGQGPQFIFQYYEKEERGRGNFPDRFSARQFPNYSSELNVNALLLGDSALYLCASSLEYGPYEQYFGPGTRLTVT.

This clone was seen a single time. J is TRBJ1-2 and V is TRBV9; 8 nucleotides match TRBD1. With V trimmed by 3 bases and J by 6 bases, 13 bases remained unmatched. The CDR3 length is 16 residues. Germline CDR1 SGDLS, CDR2 YYNGEE. The CDR3 DNA follows: TGTGCCAGCAGCGACTCGACAGGGGATCAAAAAGATGGCTACACCTTC. Its protein is CASSDSTGDQKDGYTF.

V and J are TRBV4-2 and TRBJ2-7; D is ambiguous. V shed 0 bases and J shed 1 base, with 7 bases lying between them. The CDR3 totals 14 residues. Looked up from germline, CDR1 is LGHNA and CDR2 is YNFKEQ. CDR3 in DNA: TGTGCCAGCAGCCAAGATTGGGGTTCCTACGAGCAGTACTTC. As protein: CASSQDWGSYEQYF.

This clone was recorded once. The rearrangement joins TRBV27 to TRBJ2-3; 9 nucleotides line up with TRBD2. Per the germline V gene, CDR1 is MNHEY and CDR2 is SMNVEV (reference sequence). V shed 5 bases, J shed 4 bases, and the junction held 10 bases outside the gene matches. The CDR3 is 16 amino acids. CDR3 sequence reads: CASSPRSSGRADTQYF. The CDR3 region has the DNA TGTGCCAGCAGTCCCCGGAGTAGCGGGAGAGCAGATACGCAGTATTTT.

The chain carries TRBV28 and TRBJ2-2; TRBD2 might be the D (5 bases). The length of the CDR3 is 15 residues. From germline, CDR1 is MDHEN and CDR2 SYDVKM. The ends were cut back, 3 bases at V and 5 bases at J, with 13 bases in the middle. In nucleotides, the CDR3 is TGTGCCAGCAGTTTTAGGGCCCGAGGGACCGGGGAGCTGTTTTTT. As protein: CASSFRARGTGELFF.

The gene calls are TRBV29-1 and TRBJ1-2; D may be TRBD1 (6 bases). V lost 3 bases and J 5 bases, leaving 16 bases between the germline ends. Germline loops: CDR1 SQVTM, CDR2 ANQGSEA. CDR3 length equals 14 residues. As DNA, the CDR3 is TGCAGCGTTGATCTGGCGACAGGCATGTATGGCTACACCTTC. Protein sequence: CSVDLATGMYGYTF.

The chain couples TRBV7-9 to TRBJ2-5; D unresolved. This CDR3 has 15 amino acids. V was shortened by 6 bases and J by 5 bases, with 19 bases between the two germline ends. The germline CDR1 and CDR2 sequences are SEHNR and FQNEAQ (reference sequence). The CDR3 protein is CASSPRPGLGETQYF. In DNA form, the CDR3 reads TGTGCCAGCAGTCCTAGGCCGGGCTTAGGGGAGACCCAGTACTTC.

V gene TRBV9 combines with J gene TRBJ2-3, with 8 bases aligning to TRBD2. The CDR3 loop spans 15 amino acids. Per the germline V gene, CDR1 is SGDLS and CDR2 is YYNGEE. V dropped 0 bases and J dropped 4; count of bases not matched to a gene: 4. The CDR3 bases are TGTGCCAGCAGCGTAGGGACTAGCAAGGCAGATACGCAGTATTTT. It translates to CASSVGTSKADTQYF.

The CDR3 DNA reads as TGTGCCAGCAGCCCCCCGACCCCCAGGTGGGAAAAACTGTTTTTT. Its protein is CASSPPTPRWEKLFF. The chain employs TRBV7-9 and TRBJ1-4, with D uncertain. Germline assignment: CDR1 SEHNR and CDR2 FQNEAQ (reference sequence). With 5 bases removed from V and 8 bases from J, the gap between germline ends came to 18 bases. This CDR3 has 15 amino acids.

This chain joins TRBV30 and TRBJ1-1; TRBD1 agrees at 9 bases. Germline CDR1 GTSNPN, CDR2 SVGIG (reference sequence). The CDR3 extends over 13 amino acids. The trim removed 1 base at V and 4 bases at J, leaving 1 base unmatched. The CDR3 here is CAWSETGGTEAFF. The DNA of the CDR3 is TGTGCCTGGAGTGAGACAGGGGGCACTGAAGCTTTCTTT.

J is TRBJ1-1 and V is TRBV30, with a possible D match to TRBD1 (5 bases). The germline CDR1 and CDR2 sequences are GTSNPN and SVGIG (reference sequence). V was shortened by 4 bases and J by 3 bases, with 9 bases between the two germline ends. The length of the CDR3 is 12 residues. The CDR3 nucleotides are TGTGCCTGGACCGAGGGACACACTGAAGCTTTCTTT. This gives the protein CAWTEGHTEAFF.

The genes are TRBV7-3 and TRBJ2-2, with 8 bases matching TRBD2. The V gene end was trimmed by 6 bases and the J gene end by 3 bases; junction bases not matched to a gene: 12. The CDR3 totals 17 residues. Germline V gene lookup returns CDR1 SGHTA and CDR2 FQGTGA. CDR3: CASRRTSLGYDTGELFF. The CDR3 bases are TGTGCCAGCAGGCGGACTAGCTTGGGATACGACACCGGGGAGCTGTTTTTT.

This chain links TRBV7-2 with TRBJ2-7; D gene unclear. Per the germline V gene, CDR1 is SGHTA and CDR2 is FQGNSA. CDR3 size: 17 residues. Trimming pared 4 bases from V and 2 bases from J, leaving 21 bases between. CDR3 amino acids: CASSSPDVTKVTYEQYF. CDR3 coding DNA: TGTGCCAGCAGCTCCCCGGACGTGACAAAGGTTACCTACGAGCAGTACTTC.

This rearrangement joins TRBV5-6 to TRBJ2-5; TRBD1 is a possible D gene (5 bases). The assigned J gene may be wrong: the sequence end matches TRBJ2-7 better. The V gene's germline CDR1 is SGHDT and CDR2 YYEEEE. The CDR3 length is 13 residues. CDR3 in DNA: TGTGCCAGCAGCTTCACAGGTTACTACGAGCAGTACTTC. Translating it yields CASSFTGYYEQYF.

The J gene is TRBJ2-3, the V gene TRBV27; D not certain. Germline V gives CDR1 MNHEY, CDR2 SMNVEV (reference sequence). V shed 2 bases and J shed 1 base, with 10 bases lying between them. The CDR3 consists of 15 residues. This CDR3 is CASSLGVRGTDTQYF. Written as DNA, the CDR3 is TGTGCCAGCAGTTTAGGGGTTAGGGGCACAGATACGCAGTATTTT.

This clone was seen many times. The chain employs TRBV9 and TRBJ2-3; D could derive from TRBD1 or TRBD2 (5 bases each). The CDR3 is 15 residues long. CDR1 is SGDLS, CDR2 YYNGEE, per germline. V shed 3 bases and J shed 0 bases, with 11 bases lying between them. Here the CDR3 reads CASSATGTSTDTQYF. The DNA for the CDR3 is TGTGCCAGCAGCGCAACCGGGACCAGCACAGATACGCAGTATTTT.